The 19 T cell receptor beta chains reported below all come from one sample, sequenced in a study of CD8+CD57+ T cells in acquired aplastic anemia. Profiling that covered TCR beta VDJ and CDR3 relied on genomic DNA as its template. TCRdb processed the reads anew with MiXCR; each CDR3 protein has one entry. The data show about 220,000 distinct CDR3 sequences, approximately 35% seen once. What was sequenced was sorted CD4+, CD8+, or CD8+CD57+ T cells (not recorded which) from PBMCs. These receptors were collected from a human donor in good health, serving as a control.

This clonotype was detected only once. Possible read error: a much larger clone is one base away. The gene calls are TRBV12-3 or TRBV12-4 and TRBJ2-7; 8 bases are shared with TRBD2. The CDR3 covers 15 residues. The V and J ends lost 4 bases and 6 bases, in that order; junction bases with no gene match: 11. The DNA for the CDR3 is TGTGCCAGCAGTTACCTCGCGGGACTAGGGTTCGAGCAGTACTTC. Amino acid sequence: CASSYLAGLGFEQYF.

This clonotype was counted a few times. The genes are TRBV11-1 and TRBJ2-5, with 14 bases identical to TRBD2. The CDR3 runs to 17 residues. Germline CDR1 and CDR2: SGHAT and FQDESV (reference sequence). After removal of 3 bases from V and 4 bases from J, the junction contained 7 bases not matched to a gene. The DNA of the CDR3 is TGTGCCAGCAGCTTGGGACTAGCGGGAGCAGAGGGAGAGACCCAGTACTTC. Protein: CASSLGLAGAEGETQYF.

This clonotype was seen at least ten times. DNA for the CDR3: TGTGCCAGCAGCTCCACCCCGGACACTGAAGCTTTCTTT. Its translation: CASSSTPDTEAFF. The chain is built from TRBV7-3 and TRBJ1-1; no clear D gene. From germline, CDR1 is SGHTA and CDR2 FQGTGA. Trimming stripped 4 bases from V and 3 bases from J, with 9 bases between. The CDR3 extends over 13 amino acids.

The chain joins TRBV5-1 to TRBJ2-3, with a tentative D call TRBD1 (6 bases). V shed 4 bases and J shed 1 base, with 19 bases lying between them. CDR1 is SGHRS and CDR2 is YFSETQ in the germline V gene. This CDR3 has 17 residues. CDR3 in DNA: TGCGCCAGCAGCCGCCGACAGGCCCTCCCGGGCACAGATACGCAGTATTTT. The encoded protein is CASSRRQALPGTDTQYF.

Turning to this clonotype: A much larger clone lies one base from this, so it may be a read error. CDR3 nucleotides: TGTGCCAGCAGTCGGGGCAGGAACCAAGAGACCCAGTACTTC. Its protein is CASSRGRNQETQYF. The rearrangement links TRBV12-3 or TRBV12-4 to TRBJ2-5; D may be TRBD1 or TRBD2 (5 bases each). The CDR3 is 14 residues long. Trimming took off 5 bases at V and 0 bases at J, with 10 bases between the two ends.

This clonotype appeared a few times. The V gene is TRBV4-1, the J gene TRBJ2-1, with TRBD1 identical over 9 bases. CDR3 length equals 15 residues. Trimming at V came to 4 bases and at J to 9 bases, leaving 10 bases not matched to a gene. CDR1 is MGHRA, CDR2 YSYEKL, per germline. CDR3 coding DNA: TGCGCCAGCAGCCCCGGGGACAGGGACTTTAGTGAGCAGTTCTTC. As protein: CASSPGDRDFSEQFF.

The chain recombines TRBV7-9 with TRBJ1-1, with 10 bases identical to TRBD1. The CDR3 has 13 residues. Germline CDR1 is SEHNR and CDR2 is FQNEAQ (reference sequence). With 3 bases clipped from V and 11 bases from J, the junction kept 6 bases outside the gene matches. CDR3 amino acids: CASSFDRGRAAFF. The CDR3 DNA sequence: TGTGCCAGCAGCTTCGACAGGGGGCGCGCGGCTTTCTTT.

Many counts were recorded for this clonotype. The chain uses TRBV7-8 and TRBJ2-7, with D uncertain. V shed 4 bases and J shed 5 bases, with 6 bases lying between them. Per the germline V gene, CDR1 is SGHVS and CDR2 is FQNEAQ. This CDR3 has 11 residues. CDR3 sequence (DNA): TGTGCCAGCAGCTCAGTGAACGAGCAGTACTTC. It yields the protein CASSSVNEQYF.

A word on this clonotype: A much larger clone lies a single base off, so this may be a read error. The gene calls are TRBV6-5 and TRBJ2-7; D is perhaps TRBD1 (5 bases). The CDR3 length is 14 residues. Germline loops: CDR1 MNHEY, CDR2 SVGAGI. The germline V and J ends were trimmed by 4 bases and 3 bases, with 13 bases remaining between them. CDR3 sequence reads: CASSLQSTDYEQYV. DNA of the CDR3: TGTGCCAGCAGTTTACAATCGACAGACTACGAGCAGTACGTC.

A few counts support this clonotype. The V and J genes are TRBV11-1 and TRBJ2-7; D might be TRBD2 (6 bases). This CDR3 region has 16 residues. V was pared by 6 bases and J by 3 bases, with 21 bases between. CDR1 SGHAT and CDR2 FQDESV come from the germline V gene (reference sequence). The CDR3 loop is CASSLLAAKAYYEQYF. The CDR3 DNA reads as TGTGCCAGCAGTTTACTAGCCGCAAAAGCTTACTACGAGCAGTACTTC.

This chain links TRBV20-1 with TRBJ2-7, with D possibly TRBD2 on 7 matching bases. The ends were cut back, 8 bases at V and 7 bases at J, with 18 bases in the middle. Germline lookup yields CDR1 DFQATT and CDR2 SNEGSKA (reference sequence). CDR3 length equals 12 residues. CDR3 residues: CSLGGGRREQYF. CDR3 DNA sequence: TGCAGTTTAGGGGGGGGCCGACGTGAGCAGTACTTC.

This clonotype was counted between two and nine times. This chain links TRBV5-6 with TRBJ1-1; unclear D gene. Trimming pared 2 bases from V and 3 bases from J, leaving 11 bases between. Looked up from germline, CDR1 is SGHDT and CDR2 is YYEEEE. This CDR3 is built from 14 residues. For the CDR3, the DNA is TGTGCCAGCAGCTTCACCTCTATGGACACTGAAGCTTTCTTT. Its translation: CASSFTSMDTEAFF.

V gene TRBV29-1 combines with J gene TRBJ2-1; D is perhaps TRBD1 (7 bases). Trimming stripped 6 bases from V and 6 bases from J, with 18 bases between. Germline loops: CDR1 SQVTM, CDR2 ANQGSEA. The CDR3 extends over 14 amino acids. The CDR3 sequence: CSVGGQLYGNEQFF. CDR3 nucleotide sequence: TGCAGCGTGGGGGGACAGTTGTACGGCAATGAGCAGTTCTTC.

Many counts were recorded for this clonotype. V and J are TRBV5-8 and TRBJ1-6; no clear D. CDR1 is SGHTS, CDR2 YDEGEE, per germline. Trimming took 3 bases from V and 10 from J, leaving 14 bases between them. The CDR3 runs 14 residues. CDR3 region: CASSSNQKISPLHF. The CDR3 region has the DNA TGTGCCAGCAGCTCGAACCAGAAAATATCACCCCTCCACTTT.

This rearrangement joins TRBV29-1 to TRBJ1-2; D possibly corresponds to TRBD1 (5 bases). Trimming shortened V by 8 bases and J by 1 base, and 11 bases separated the two germline ends. The CDR3 spans 12 residues. Germline assignment: CDR1 SQVTM and CDR2 ANQGSEA. As DNA, the CDR3 is TGCAGCTTGGATGACAGTAACTATGGCTACACCTTC. Translated: CSLDDSNYGYTF.

This clonotype was seen repeatedly, ten times or more. The chain has TRBV25-1 and TRBJ1-2; 7 nucleotides match TRBD1. This CDR3 has 15 amino acids. The V and J ends lost 4 bases and 2 bases, in that order; junction bases with no gene match: 7. Per the germline V gene, CDR1 is MGHDK and CDR2 is SYGVNS. In DNA, the CDR3 is TGTGCCAGCAGTGCCGCCGGGACAGCAAACTATGGCTACACCTTC. Its protein is CASSAAGTANYGYTF.

This clonotype was found a few times. The chain couples TRBV10-3 to TRBJ1-2, with a tentative D call TRBD1 (6 bases). Germline CDR1 and CDR2: ENHRY and SYGVKD. CDR3 length: 14 residues. Trimming took 10 bases from V and 6 from J, leaving 21 bases between them. The CDR3 sequence: CASSQAGGYHGYTF. CDR3 sequence (DNA): TGTGCCAGCAGCCAAGCGGGGGGCTATCATGGCTACACCTTC.

A few counts support this clonotype. V usage is TRBV11-1 and J usage is TRBJ1-2; TRBD1 is a possible D gene (6 bases). This CDR3 spans 18 amino acids. V was shortened by 4 bases and J by 2 bases, with 23 bases between the two germline ends. The germline V gene has CDR1 SGHAT and CDR2 FQDESV (reference sequence). The CDR3, as DNA: TGTGCCAGCAGCTCACGAAGGGGTGAGGACAGTGGAAACTATGGCTACACCTTC. As protein: CASSSRRGEDSGNYGYTF. Drawing the rest from reference TRBV11-1 and TRBJ1-2, the complete variable domain is EAEVAQSPRYKITEKSQAVAFWCDPISGHATLYWYRQILGQGPELLVQFQDESVVDDSQLPKDRFSAERLKGVDSTLKIQPAELGDSAMYLCASSSRRGEDSGNYGYTFGSGTRLTVV.

CDR3: CASSPATAGNTIYF. The CDR3 DNA sequence: TGTGCCAGCTCACCGGCGACAGCGGGAAACACCATATATTTT. This chain joins TRBV18 and TRBJ1-3; tentatively, D is TRBD1 (5 bases). V was shortened by 3 bases and J by 4 bases, with 10 bases between the two germline ends. The CDR3 has 14 amino acids. Germline-derived CDR1 and CDR2 are KGHSH and LQKENI.